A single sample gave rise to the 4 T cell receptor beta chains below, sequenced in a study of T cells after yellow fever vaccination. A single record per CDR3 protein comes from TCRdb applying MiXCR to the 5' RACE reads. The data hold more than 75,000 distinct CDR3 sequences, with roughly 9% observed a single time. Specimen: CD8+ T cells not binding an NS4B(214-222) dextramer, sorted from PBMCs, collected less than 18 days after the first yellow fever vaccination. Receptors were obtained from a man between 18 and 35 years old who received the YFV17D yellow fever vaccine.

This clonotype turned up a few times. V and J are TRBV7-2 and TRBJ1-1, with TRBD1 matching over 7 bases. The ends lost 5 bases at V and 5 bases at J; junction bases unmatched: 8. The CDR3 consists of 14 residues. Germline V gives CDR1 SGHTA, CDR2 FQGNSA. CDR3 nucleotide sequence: TGTGCCAGCAGCACGACAGGGTTGGGGACTGAAGCTTTCTTT. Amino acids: CASSTTGLGTEAFF.

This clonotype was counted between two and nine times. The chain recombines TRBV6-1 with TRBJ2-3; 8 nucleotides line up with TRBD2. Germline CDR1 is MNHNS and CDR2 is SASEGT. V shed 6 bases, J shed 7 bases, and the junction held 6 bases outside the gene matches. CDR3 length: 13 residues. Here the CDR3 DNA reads TGTGCCAGCAGCTCGGGGGGGCTCAATACGCAGTATTTT. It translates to CASSSGGLNTQYF.

CDR3 bases: TGTGCCAGCAGCTTAAAGGGGTGGGGCACAGATACGCAGTATTTT. Translated: CASSLKGWGTDTQYF. The chain links TRBV7-3 to TRBJ2-3; possible D gene TRBD1, 5 bases. This CDR3 contains 15 residues. Germline V CDR1 and CDR2: SGHTA, FQGTGA. Trimming removed 1 base from V and 1 base from J, with 9 bases in between.

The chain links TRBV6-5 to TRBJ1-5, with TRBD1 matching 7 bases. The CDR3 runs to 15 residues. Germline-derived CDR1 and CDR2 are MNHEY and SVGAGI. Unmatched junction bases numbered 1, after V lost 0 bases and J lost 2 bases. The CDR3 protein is CASSYSGTGNQPQHF. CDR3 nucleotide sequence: TGTGCCAGCAGTTACTCGGGGACAGGCAATCAGCCCCAGCATTTT.